Below are 10 T cell receptor beta chains sequenced from a single sample in a study of blood T cells in healthy people across ages. A sample-barcoded 5' primer and a J-beta primer mix were used in a second PCR of roughly 7 to 11 cycles. TCRdb re-called the 5' RACE reads with MiXCR, one entry per CDR3 protein. Of around 1.7 million distinct CDR3 sequences in the sample, 28% are singletons; the top ten hold less than 9.5%. Sequences were obtained from blood. Source of these receptors: a woman in her twenties or thirties in good health.

The rearrangement uses TRBV10-2 and TRBJ2-5; D remains unclear. From germline, CDR1 is WSHSY and CDR2 SAAADI. V shed 11 bases and J shed 2 bases, with 18 bases lying between them. The CDR3 runs to 14 residues. DNA for the CDR3: TGCGCCTCTGAGGTGGGCGGATCTCAAGAGACCCAGTACTTC. It encodes CASEVGGSQETQYF.

The chain recombines TRBV5-1 with TRBJ1-1; no reliable D call. The germline V and J ends were trimmed by 3 bases and 4 bases, with 10 bases remaining between them. The germline V gene has CDR1 SGHRS and CDR2 YFSETQ. The CDR3 totals 13 residues. DNA for the CDR3: TGCGCCAGCAGCTCAGACGTCGGCACTGAAGCTTTCTTT. Its protein product is CASSSDVGTEAFF.

Concerning this clonotype: This clone may be a read error of a much larger clone one base away. The chain employs TRBV20-1 and TRBJ1-2; D might be TRBD1 (5 bases). V lost 7 bases and J lost 3, with 24 bases in between. The CDR3 is made up of 16 amino acids. Germline CDR1 is DFQATT and CDR2 is SNEGSKA (reference sequence). CDR3 amino acids: CSVSGQGALGHYGYTF. The DNA of the CDR3 is TGCAGTGTTAGTGGGCAGGGCGCCTTAGGGCACTATGGCTACACCTTC.

V is TRBV11-2 and J is TRBJ2-1; D may correspond to TRBD1 or TRBD2 (5 bases each). The CDR3 spans 17 residues. Germline values: CDR1 SGHAT, CDR2 FQNNGV. Trimming cost V 3 bases and J 0 bases, with 15 bases left between them. The CDR3, as DNA: TGTGCCAGCAGCTTTTCTGGGGGATTTAGCTCCTACAATGAGCAGTTCTTC. Encoded protein: CASSFSGGFSSYNEQFF.

V is TRBV29-1 and J is TRBJ2-5, with D perhaps matching TRBD1 (5 bases). Germline values: CDR1 SQVTM, CDR2 ANQGSEA. V was cut by 4 bases and J by 11 bases, with 17 bases left in between. The CDR3 is 12 amino acids. In nucleotides, the CDR3 is TGCAGCGTTGCCCCGACAGAGAATAGTCAGTACTTC. Amino acids: CSVAPTENSQYF. Full variable domain (outside the CDR3, taken from reference TRBV29-1 and TRBJ2-5): SAVISQKPSRDICQRGTSLTIQCQVDSQVTMMFWYRQQPGQSLTLIATANQGSEATYESGFVIDKFPISRPNLTFSTLTVSNMSPEDSSIYLCSVAPTENSQYFGPGTRLLVL.

In this sample, this clonotype turned up many times. The chain couples TRBV20-1 to TRBJ2-1; D is tentatively TRBD1 or TRBD2 (5 bases each). This CDR3 has 13 amino acids. V lost 6 bases and J lost 6, with 15 bases in between. The germline V gene encodes CDR1 DFQATT and CDR2 SNEGSKA (reference sequence). The DNA of the CDR3 is TGCAGTGCCATAGGGACGAGGGGCAATGAGCAGTTCTTC. The encoded protein is CSAIGTRGNEQFF.

At least ten counts were recorded for this clonotype. This CDR3 reads CASSLWPGANVLTF. The CDR3 bases are TGTGCCAGCAGCTTGTGGCCTGGGGCCAACGTCCTGACTTTC. The gene calls are TRBV7-3 and TRBJ2-6, with D unclear. Germline lookup yields CDR1 SGHTA and CDR2 FQGTGA. With 3 bases removed from V and 2 bases from J, the gap between germline ends came to 5 bases. CDR3 length: 14 amino acids.

This clonotype was counted a few times. At one end the junction does not follow the germline gene, possibly because of a read error. The V gene is TRBV28, the J gene TRBJ1-2; no reliable D call. The CDR3 is 11 amino acids. Germline assignment: CDR1 MDHEN and CDR2 SYDVKM. CDR3 amino acids: CATSIHYGYTF. The CDR3 nucleotides read TGTGCCACCAGTATACACTATGGCTACACCTTC.

The DNA for the CDR3 is TGTGCCAGCAGCTTATCCAGGGTAGACTACGAGCAGTACTTC. It yields the protein CASSLSRVDYEQYF. The gene calls are TRBV7-6 and TRBJ2-7, with a weak D call TRBD1 (5 bases). There are 14 residues in the CDR3. Trimming stripped 2 bases from V and 3 bases from J, with 11 bases between. Germline CDR1 is SGHVS and CDR2 is FNYEAQ.

This clonotype was seen repeatedly, ten times or more. This rearrangement joins TRBV20-1 to TRBJ2-1; the D is unclear. The CDR3 has 15 amino acids. V was shortened by 6 bases and J by 3 bases, with 18 bases between the two germline ends. CDR1 DFQATT and CDR2 SNEGSKA come from the germline V gene (reference sequence). The CDR3 here is CSALDLSGSYNEQFF. The DNA for the CDR3 is TGCAGTGCCTTGGACCTATCCGGAAGCTACAATGAGCAGTTCTTC.